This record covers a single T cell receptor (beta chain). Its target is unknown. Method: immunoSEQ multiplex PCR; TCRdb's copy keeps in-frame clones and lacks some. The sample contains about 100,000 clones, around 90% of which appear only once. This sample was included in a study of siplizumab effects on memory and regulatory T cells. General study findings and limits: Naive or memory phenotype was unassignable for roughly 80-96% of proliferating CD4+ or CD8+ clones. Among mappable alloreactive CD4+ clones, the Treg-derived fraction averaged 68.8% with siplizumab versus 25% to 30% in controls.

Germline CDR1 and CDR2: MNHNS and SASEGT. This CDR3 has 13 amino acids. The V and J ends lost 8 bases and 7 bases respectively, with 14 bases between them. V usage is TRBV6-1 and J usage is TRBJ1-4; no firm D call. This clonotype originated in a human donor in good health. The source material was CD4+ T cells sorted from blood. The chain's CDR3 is CASLIGWGEKLFF. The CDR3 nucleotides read TGTGCCAGCTTAATAGGATGGGGTGAAAAACTGTTTTTT.